These T cell receptor beta chains were read from a single sample in a study of blood T cell repertoires in COVID-19. TCRdb keeps only in-frame clones here, not all; method: immunoSEQ multiplex PCR. The sample carries 180,000 or so clones, more than 80% recorded once. The sequenced sample consisted of PBMCs or T cells enriched from blood (not recorded which). Receptor source: a man aged 40-49 years who had recovered from COVID-19. The CDR3 runs from the conserved cysteine through the conserved F or W. A D gene is named only where the DNA matches it firmly. The size of a clone is reported for some rows only, either as once, few or many, or as a class for expanded clones.

v_call: TRBV14
clone_size: few
j_call: TRBJ1-1
d_call: NA
cdr3_nt: TGTGCCAGCAGCCAAGATCGAGTCACTGAAGCTTTCTTT
cdr3_aa: CASSQDRVTEAFF

v_call: TRBV9
clone_size: NA
j_call: TRBJ1-1
d_call: TRBD1
cdr3_nt: TGTGCCAGCAGCGTAACTACAGGGGACCACTTGAACACTGAAGCTTTCTTT
cdr3_aa: CASSVTTGDHLNTEAFF

v_call: TRBV11-3
clone_size: once
j_call: TRBJ1-1
d_call: NA
cdr3_nt: TGTGCCAGCAGCTTGGGGGGAAACACTGAAGCTTTCTTT
cdr3_aa: CASSLGGNTEAFF

v_call: TRBV4-1
clone_size: NA
j_call: TRBJ1-5
d_call: NA
cdr3_nt: TGCGCCAGCAGCCAAGGGATCCGGGGGATCGACAATCAGCCCCAGCATTTT
cdr3_aa: CASSQGIRGIDNQPQHF

v_call: TRBV27
clone_size: once
j_call: TRBJ1-1
d_call: NA
cdr3_nt: TGTGCCAGCTCCTCGGGGGGCCCGAACACTGAAGCTTTCTTT
cdr3_aa: CASSSGGPNTEAFF

v_call: TRBV2
clone_size: NA
j_call: TRBJ2-5
d_call: NA
cdr3_nt: TGTGCCGCAACAGGACAAGAGACCCAGTACTTC
cdr3_aa: CAATGQETQYF

v_call: TRBV11-3
clone_size: NA
j_call: TRBJ1-1
d_call: TRBD1
cdr3_nt: TGTGCCAGCAGCTTAGGGACAGGGCGGATGACTGAAGCTTTCTTT
cdr3_aa: CASSLGTGRMTEAFF

v_call: TRBV5-1
clone_size: few
j_call: TRBJ1-5
d_call: NA
cdr3_nt: TGCGCCAGCAGCTTAGATCCGGCGGCCGGCCAGCCCCAGCATTTT
cdr3_aa: CASSLDPAAGQPQHF

v_call: TRBV20-1
clone_size: NA
j_call: TRBJ2-1
d_call: TRBD2
cdr3_nt: TGCAGTGCTAGTGAATCGGGACTAGCGGGAACTTTCTACAATGAGCAGTTCTTC
cdr3_aa: CSASESGLAGTFYNEQFF

v_call: TRBV5-4
clone_size: NA
j_call: TRBJ1-6
d_call: NA
cdr3_nt: TGTGCCAGCAGCCACACAGAAAATGGTTCACCCCTCCACTTT
cdr3_aa: CASSHTENGSPLHF

v_call: TRBV19
clone_size: NA
j_call: TRBJ1-4
d_call: NA
cdr3_nt: TGTGCCAGTAGTATCGGGGGGGTGTCTGGTGAAAAACTGTTTTTT
cdr3_aa: CASSIGGVSGEKLFF

v_call: TRBV5-1
clone_size: NA
j_call: TRBJ1-3
d_call: NA
cdr3_nt: TGCGCCAGCAGCCCTATGAGCTCTGGAAACACCATATATTTT
cdr3_aa: CASSPMSSGNTIYF

v_call: TRBV3-1/TRBV3-2
clone_size: NA
j_call: TRBJ1-4
d_call: NA
cdr3_nt: TGTGCCGTTCGGACGGGGAATGAAAAACTGTTTTTT
cdr3_aa: CAVRTGNEKLFF

v_call: TRBV19
clone_size: NA
j_call: TRBJ1-1
d_call: TRBD1
cdr3_nt: TGTGCCAGTAGCCCGACAGGGGGCGCTGAAGCTTTCTTT
cdr3_aa: CASSPTGGAEAFF

v_call: TRBV12-5
clone_size: NA
j_call: TRBJ1-2
d_call: NA
cdr3_nt: TGTGCTAGTGGTTTACGGGTCCATGGCTACACCTTC
cdr3_aa: CASGLRVHGYTF

v_call: TRBV28
clone_size: NA
j_call: TRBJ1-1
d_call: NA
cdr3_nt: TGTGCCAGCGGGGAGTGGAACACTGAAGCTTTCTTT
cdr3_aa: CASGEWNTEAFF

v_call: TRBV5-1
clone_size: NA
j_call: TRBJ2-6
d_call: NA
cdr3_nt: TGCGCCAGCAGCCCCCAGGGTCCCGGGGCCAACGTCCTGACTTTC
cdr3_aa: CASSPQGPGANVLTF

v_call: TRBV30
clone_size: NA
j_call: TRBJ2-1
d_call: NA
cdr3_nt: TGTGCCCGTAGGGGGATTAATAATGAGCAGTTCTTC
cdr3_aa: CARRGINNEQFF

v_call: TRBV12-5
clone_size: NA
j_call: TRBJ2-1
d_call: TRBD2
cdr3_nt: TGTGCTAGTGGTCCTCTAGCGGGGGGTTTTCATGAGCAGTTCTTC
cdr3_aa: CASGPLAGGFHEQFF

v_call: TRBV11-2
clone_size: once
j_call: TRBJ1-2
d_call: NA
cdr3_nt: TGTGCCAGCAGCTTCGATAGCTATGGCTACACCTTC
cdr3_aa: CASSFDSYGYTF

v_call: TRBV28
clone_size: NA
j_call: TRBJ2-1
d_call: TRBD1
cdr3_nt: TGTGCCAGCGCAGGGGGTAGGAATGAGCAGTTCTTC
cdr3_aa: CASAGGRNEQFF

v_call: TRBV7-4
clone_size: NA
j_call: TRBJ2-1
d_call: NA
cdr3_nt: TGTGCCAGCAGCTTAGTAGGCCGGCAGGGCCGGAATGAGCAGTTCTTC
cdr3_aa: CASSLVGRQGRNEQFF

v_call: TRBV5-6
clone_size: NA
j_call: TRBJ1-2
d_call: NA
cdr3_nt: TGTGCCAGCAGCTTGGGGGGCGGAGGCTACACCTTC
cdr3_aa: CASSLGGGGYTF

v_call: TRBV28
clone_size: NA
j_call: TRBJ1-6
d_call: NA
cdr3_nt: TGTGCCAGCAGAGATAAGACAGGTTATAATTCACCCCTCCACTTT
cdr3_aa: CASRDKTGYNSPLHF